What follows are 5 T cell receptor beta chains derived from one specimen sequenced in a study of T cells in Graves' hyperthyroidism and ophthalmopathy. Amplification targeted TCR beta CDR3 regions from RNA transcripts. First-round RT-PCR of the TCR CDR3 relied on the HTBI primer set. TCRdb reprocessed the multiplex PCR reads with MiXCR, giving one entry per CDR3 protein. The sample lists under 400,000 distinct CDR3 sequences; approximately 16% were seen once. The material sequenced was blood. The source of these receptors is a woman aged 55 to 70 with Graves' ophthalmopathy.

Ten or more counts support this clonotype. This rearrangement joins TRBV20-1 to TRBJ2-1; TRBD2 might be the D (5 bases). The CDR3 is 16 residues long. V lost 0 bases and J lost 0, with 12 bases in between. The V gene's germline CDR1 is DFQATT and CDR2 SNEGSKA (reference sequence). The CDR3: CSARDSAASSYNEQFF. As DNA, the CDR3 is TGCAGTGCTAGAGATTCAGCGGCTAGCTCCTACAATGAGCAGTTCTTC.

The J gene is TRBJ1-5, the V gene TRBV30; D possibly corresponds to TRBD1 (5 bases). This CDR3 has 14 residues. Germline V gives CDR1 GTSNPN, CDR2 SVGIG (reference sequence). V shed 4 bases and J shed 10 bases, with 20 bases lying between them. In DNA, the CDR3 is TGTGCCTGGACCGAGGCGGGGACGGCGGGCCCCCAGCATTTT. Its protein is CAWTEAGTAGPQHF. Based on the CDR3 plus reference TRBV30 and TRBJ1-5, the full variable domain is SQTIHQWPATLVQPVGSPLSLECTVEGTSNPNLYWYRQAAGRGLQLLFYSVGIGQISSEVPQNLSASRPQDRQFILSSKKLLLSDSGFYLCAWTEAGTAGPQHFGDGTRLSIL.

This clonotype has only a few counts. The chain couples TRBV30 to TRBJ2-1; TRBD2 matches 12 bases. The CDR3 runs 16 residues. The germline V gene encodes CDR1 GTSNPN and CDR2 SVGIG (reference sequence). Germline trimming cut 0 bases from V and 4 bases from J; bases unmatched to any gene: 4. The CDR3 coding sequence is TGTGCCTGGAGTGTAAGGACTAGCGGGATATACAATGAGCAGTTCTTC. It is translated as CAWSVRTSGIYNEQFF.

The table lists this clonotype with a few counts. The CDR3 loop is CASSLYWEQGRQPQHF. The CDR3, as DNA: TGTGCCAGCAGTTTATATTGGGAGCAGGGACGACAGCCCCAGCATTTT. The chain uses TRBV27 and TRBJ1-5; TRBD1 is a possible D gene (5 bases). The CDR3 is 16 residues long. Trimming stripped 1 base from V and 7 bases from J, with 17 bases between. Per the germline V gene, CDR1 is MNHEY and CDR2 is SMNVEV (reference sequence).

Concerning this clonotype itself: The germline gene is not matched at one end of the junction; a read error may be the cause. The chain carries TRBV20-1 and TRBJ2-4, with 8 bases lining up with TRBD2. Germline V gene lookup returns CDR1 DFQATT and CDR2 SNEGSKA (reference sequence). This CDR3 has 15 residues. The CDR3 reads CSASHGGGAKNVQYF. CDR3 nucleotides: TGCAGTGCTTCCCACGGGGGGGGGGCCAAAAACGTTCAGTACTTC.